Sequencing of this TCR beta chain was carried out in a study of CD8 T cells in ankylosing spondylitis. Whole-study findings and limits: Seemingly distinctive of ankylosing spondylitis blood was a TCR beta motif formed by eight highly homologous variants. Clones linked to the disease showed a CD8+ phenotype. They occurred at relatively low frequencies in peripheral blood. Some motif variants were previously reported in reactive arthritis synovial fluid and blood.

Germline CDR1 and CDR2: LGHNA and YSLEER. V lost 0 bases to trimming and J lost 12 bases, with 12 bases between them. This CDR3 region has 13 residues. With respect to this clonotype: Its antigen is not identified.

TCRdb re-called the 5' RACE reads through MiXCR, storing one row per CDR3 protein. The sample contains about 840,000 distinct CDR3 sequences, approximately 10% of which appear only once. The V call is TRBV4-3, the J call TRBJ2-1, with D maybe TRBD1 (5 bases). This clonotype originated in a male donor with ankylosing spondylitis. Sequencing was performed on blood, either unsorted or a sorted T cell fraction (not recorded which). The CDR3 protein is CASSQDRQLRQFF. The CDR3 DNA follows: TGCGCCAGCAGCCAAGATAGACAGTTGAGGCAGTTCTTC.